These 18 T cell receptor beta chains originate from one sample sequenced in a study of graft-versus-host responses after intestinal transplantation. Clones were read by immunoSEQ multiplex PCR, and TCRdb kept only the in-frame ones, dropping some. The sample gives 45,000 to 60,000 clones, 90% to 95% of which show up once; approximately 0.21% is in the top ten. The antigens of these receptors remain unknown. The specimen was unstimulated CD8+ T cells sorted from spleen or lymph node cells, collected before transplant. These TCRs come from a human donor who was the organ donor for an intestinal transplant.

The chain recombines TRBV5-4 with TRBJ1-1; 7 nucleotides line up with TRBD1. The ends lost 0 bases at V and 5 bases at J; junction bases unmatched: 7. The CDR3 sequence is 15 residues long. Germline values: CDR1 SGHNT, CDR2 YYREEE (reference sequence). The CDR3 coding sequence is TGTGCCAGCAGCTTGGCCTCAGGGGGTAGTACTGAAGCTTTCTTT. It encodes CASSLASGGSTEAFF.

V is TRBV7-9 and J is TRBJ2-7; D is unclear. Trimming shortened V by 6 bases and J by 3 bases, and 9 bases separated the two germline ends. From germline, CDR1 is SEHNR and CDR2 FQNEAQ (reference sequence). The CDR3 totals 12 residues. CDR3 nucleotide sequence: TGTGCCAGCAGTTTTATAGGCTACGAGCAGTACTTC. It is translated as CASSFIGYEQYF.

The genes are TRBV6-1 and TRBJ2-1; D not resolved. Trimming took off 6 bases at V and 5 bases at J, with 8 bases between the two ends. Germline CDR1 reads MNHNS; CDR2 reads SASEGT. This CDR3 is 12 amino acids long. The chain's CDR3 is CASSIGDNEQFF. The CDR3 DNA sequence: TGTGCCAGCAGCATCGGTGACAATGAGCAGTTCTTC.

The chain employs TRBV29-1 and TRBJ1-2; TRBD1 aligns across 8 bases. Germline loops: CDR1 SQVTM, CDR2 ANQGSEA. The CDR3 has 14 amino acids. J was trimmed by 2 bases and V by 2 bases; bases with no gene match: 4. In DNA, the CDR3 is TGCAGCGTTGAAACTCCAGGGGGCAACTATGGCTACACCTTC. Protein: CSVETPGGNYGYTF.

The chain employs TRBV11-2 and TRBJ1-3; D not certain. From germline, CDR1 is SGHAT and CDR2 FQNNGV. The CDR3 runs to 15 residues. V lost 5 bases and J 1 base, leaving 12 bases between the germline ends. The CDR3 bases are TGTGCCAGCAGCGACCTCCTGGGGTCTGGAAACACCATATATTTT. The encoded protein is CASSDLLGSGNTIYF.

The rearrangement links TRBV18 to TRBJ2-5; no definite D call. Per the germline V gene, CDR1 is KGHSH and CDR2 is LQKENI. The V and J ends lost 2 bases and 1 base respectively, with 2 bases between them. CDR3 size: 12 residues. The CDR3 reads CASSPTQETQYF. The CDR3 DNA reads TGTGCCAGCTCACCAACCCAAGAGACCCAGTACTTC.

The chain uses TRBV27 and TRBJ2-3; weak D call: TRBD2 (6 bases). The V and J ends lost 6 bases and 4 bases respectively, with 17 bases between them. Germline CDR1 MNHEY, CDR2 SMNVEV (reference sequence). CDR3 size: 15 residues. The CDR3 region is CASSYNSGSSDTQYF. DNA for the CDR3: TGTGCCAGCAGCTACAATAGCGGAAGTTCAGATACGCAGTATTTT.

The V and J genes are TRBV7-9 and TRBJ1-5; TRBD1 aligns across 10 bases. V dropped 5 bases and J dropped 7; count of bases not matched to a gene: 11. The germline gives CDR1 SEHNR, CDR2 FQNEAQ (reference sequence). The CDR3 extends over 16 amino acids. CDR3 DNA sequence: TGTGCCAGCAGCCTAATCGGACAGGGGGTCTGGCAGCCCCAGCATTTT. As protein: CASSLIGQGVWQPQHF.

V is TRBV4-1 and J is TRBJ2-5; maybe TRBD2 (6 bases). This CDR3 is 18 amino acids long. Trimming stripped 2 bases from V and 1 base from J, with 20 bases between. Germline V gives CDR1 MGHRA, CDR2 YSYEKL. CDR3 amino acids: CASSQPTGDRITQETQYF. CDR3 bases: TGCGCCAGCAGCCAACCTACGGGAGATCGGATCACCCAAGAGACCCAGTACTTC.

This rearrangement joins TRBV27 to TRBJ1-1; tentatively, D is TRBD1 (5 bases). Trimming removed 4 bases at V and 10 bases at J, with 13 bases between. The CDR3 runs 12 residues. Germline loops: CDR1 MNHEY, CDR2 SMNVEV (reference sequence). In nucleotides, the CDR3 is TGTGCCAGCAGTTCGGGTTCTGGGGCAGCTTTCTTT. It specifies CASSSGSGAAFF.

The chain employs TRBV6-1 and TRBJ2-7; D may be TRBD1 (6 bases). The germline V gene has CDR1 MNHNS and CDR2 SASEGT. V gave up 9 bases and J gave up 1 base, with 13 bases separating them. The CDR3 contains 13 residues. CDR3 protein: CASTGTKSYEQYF. As DNA, the CDR3 is TGTGCCAGTACCGGGACAAAGTCCTACGAGCAGTACTTC.

The chain has TRBV7-2 and TRBJ1-3; 9 bases match TRBD1. Unmatched junction bases numbered 7, after V lost 4 bases and J lost 3 bases. CDR1 and CDR2 from the germline V gene are SGHTA and FQGNSA. The CDR3 covers 16 residues. Here the CDR3 DNA reads TGTGCCAGCAGCTCACCATGGACAGGGGTTGGAAACACCATATATTTT. Translation: CASSSPWTGVGNTIYF.

A few counts support this clone. The V and J genes are TRBV5-6 and TRBJ2-2; D is perhaps TRBD1 (6 bases). The CDR3 consists of 14 residues. Per the germline V gene, CDR1 is SGHDT and CDR2 is YYEEEE. V lost 4 bases, J lost 1 base, and 8 bases lay in between. The CDR3 here is CASSVTGNTGELFF. In DNA, the CDR3 is TGTGCCAGCAGCGTGACAGGGAACACCGGGGAGCTGTTTTTT.

V is TRBV29-1 and J is TRBJ1-2; a weak D match, TRBD1 (6 bases). The V and J ends lost 3 bases and 1 base respectively, with 12 bases between them. The CDR3 extends over 14 amino acids. Germline V gives CDR1 SQVTM, CDR2 ANQGSEA. CDR3 DNA: TGCAGCGTTGACGACAGGTCGATTAACTATGGCTACACCTTC. Its translation is CSVDDRSINYGYTF.

J is TRBJ1-6 and V is TRBV12-5, with D uncertain. The CDR3 is 16 amino acids. The germline V gene has CDR1 LGHNT and CDR2 FRNRAP. The V and J ends lost 4 bases and 8 bases respectively, with 18 bases between them. The CDR3 sequence: CASGSAGKASDSPLHF. CDR3 DNA: TGTGCTAGTGGTTCCGCAGGAAAGGCCTCAGATTCACCCCTCCACTTT.

This rearrangement joins TRBV5-4 to TRBJ1-1, with a tentative D call TRBD1 (5 bases). The CDR3 spans 15 residues. V lost 5 bases to trimming and J lost 1 base, with 15 bases between them. The germline gives CDR1 SGHNT, CDR2 YYREEE (reference sequence). The CDR3 nucleotides read TGTGCCAGCAGTCGGCACGGACACCCGAACACTGAAGCTTTCTTT. The encoded protein is CASSRHGHPNTEAFF. The full variable domain, its missing parts supplied by reference TRBV5-4 and TRBJ1-1, is ETGVTQSPTHLIKTRGQQVTLRCSSQSGHNTVSWYQQALGQGPQFIFQYYREEENGRGNFPPRFSGLQFPNYSSELNVNALELDDSALYLCASSRHGHPNTEAFFGQGTRLTVV.

The rearrangement uses TRBV11-3 and TRBJ2-2, with 7 bases matching TRBD1. The length of the CDR3 is 14 residues. The germline V gene has CDR1 SGHNT and CDR2 YENEEA. Trimming removed 5 bases from V and 3 bases from J; junction bases left unmatched: 3. In DNA form, the CDR3 reads TGTGCCAGCAGCCGAACAGGGGACACCGGGGAGCTGTTTTTT. This gives the protein CASSRTGDTGELFF.

The V and J genes are TRBV25-1 and TRBJ2-1; 10 nucleotides line up with TRBD2. The length of the CDR3 is 18 residues. V was pared by 8 bases and J by 1 base, with 14 bases of the junction left unmatched. The germline CDR1 and CDR2 sequences are MGHDK and SYGVNS. The CDR3 reads CASADATSGVLSYNEQFF. CDR3 DNA: TGTGCCAGCGCCGACGCTACTAGCGGGGTCCTGTCCTACAATGAGCAGTTCTTC.